Listed here are 9 T cell receptor beta chains from one sample, sequenced in a study of blood T cell repertoires in COVID-19. Profiling relied on immunoSEQ multiplex PCR, and the TCRdb table lists in-frame clones only, not all of them. The sample records 150,000 or so clones, more than 75% being singletons. The specimen sequenced was peripheral blood. These receptor sequences come from a human donor with acute or convalescent COVID-19. The donor label of this sample is uncertain.

The genes are TRBV28 and TRBJ1-1; tentative D call: TRBD1 (5 bases). The CDR3 is made up of 13 amino acids. The germline V and J ends were trimmed by 7 bases and 11 bases, with 20 bases remaining between them. Per the germline V gene, CDR1 is MDHEN and CDR2 is SYDVKM. CDR3: CASIMGGTLEAFF. The CDR3 nucleotides are TGTGCCAGCATTATGGGGGGAACGTTGGAGGCTTTCTTT.

The CDR3 loop is CASRTGTSFRAQYF. The CDR3 DNA reads as TGTGCCAGCAGAACCGGGACTAGCTTTCGGGCCCAGTACTTC. The gene calls are TRBV2 and TRBJ2-5; TRBD2 aligns across 9 bases. In germline, CDR1 is SNHLY, CDR2 FYNNEI. After removal of 6 bases from V and 9 bases from J, the junction contained 11 bases not matched to a gene. This CDR3 contains 14 residues.

Turning to this clone: The DNA is left out, because the CDR3 cannot be placed on it with certainty; the CDR3 is given as TCRdb lists it. This chain uses TRBV6-5 with TRBJ1-2. The germline CDR1 and CDR2 sequences are MNHEY and SVGAGI. The CDR3 contains 14 residues when both ends are counted. CDR3 in amino acids: CASRFFGSGRLLTF.

Worth noting for this clone: This CDR3 is also generated by other DNA sequences in the sample. The chain couples TRBV7-2 to TRBJ2-7; D gene uncertain. Between the trimmed V and J ends, which lost 6 bases and 3 bases, there was a span of 6 bases. CDR1 is SGHTA, CDR2 FQGNSA, per germline. The CDR3 extends over 11 amino acids. The CDR3 nucleotides are TGTGCCAGCAGTTTCTACTACGAGCAGTACTTC. Encoded protein: CASSFYYEQYF.

This clone turned up a few times. The rearrangement uses TRBV5-1 and TRBJ1-2, with 7 bases lining up with TRBD1. V shed 2 bases and J 6 bases; nucleotides not matched to a gene: 4. CDR3 length: 13 amino acids. From germline, CDR1 is SGHRS and CDR2 YFSETQ. The CDR3 region has the DNA TGCGCCAGCAGCTTTGACAGGGAAGATGGCTACACCTTC. As protein: CASSFDREDGYTF.

V and J are TRBV5-8 and TRBJ2-7; 8 bases match TRBD1. V shed 4 bases, J shed 9 bases, and the junction held 9 bases outside the gene matches. CDR1 is SGHTS and CDR2 is YDEGEE in the germline V gene. CDR3 length: 13 residues. In DNA form, the CDR3 reads TGTGCCAGCAGCGGGATGGACAGGGTAGCGCAGTACTTC. This sequence encodes CASSGMDRVAQYF.

The chain has TRBV4-1 and TRBJ1-2; D not resolved. Per the germline V gene, CDR1 is MGHRA and CDR2 is YSYEKL. This CDR3 has 13 residues. V lost 3 bases and J 1 base, leaving 6 bases between the germline ends. The chain's CDR3 is CASSQYNNYGYTF. Written as DNA, the CDR3 is TGCGCCAGCAGCCAGTACAATAACTATGGCTACACCTTC.

The chain combines TRBV10-3 with TRBJ2-3; D gene unclear. Germline V lookup: CDR1 ENHRY, CDR2 SYGVKD. The CDR3 totals 13 residues. V was clipped by 0 bases and J by 6 bases, with 7 bases between them. CDR3 amino acids: CAISESNRDTQYF. Written as DNA, the CDR3 is TGTGCCATCAGTGAGTCGAATCGGGATACGCAGTATTTT.

The chain uses TRBV12-3 or TRBV12-4 and TRBJ2-1; D remains ambiguous. Trimming took 7 bases from V and 0 from J, leaving 7 bases between them. The CDR3 spans 13 residues. The CDR3 sequence: CASTRSSYNEQFF. Written as DNA, the CDR3 is TGTGCCAGCACCCGGAGCTCCTACAATGAGCAGTTCTTC.